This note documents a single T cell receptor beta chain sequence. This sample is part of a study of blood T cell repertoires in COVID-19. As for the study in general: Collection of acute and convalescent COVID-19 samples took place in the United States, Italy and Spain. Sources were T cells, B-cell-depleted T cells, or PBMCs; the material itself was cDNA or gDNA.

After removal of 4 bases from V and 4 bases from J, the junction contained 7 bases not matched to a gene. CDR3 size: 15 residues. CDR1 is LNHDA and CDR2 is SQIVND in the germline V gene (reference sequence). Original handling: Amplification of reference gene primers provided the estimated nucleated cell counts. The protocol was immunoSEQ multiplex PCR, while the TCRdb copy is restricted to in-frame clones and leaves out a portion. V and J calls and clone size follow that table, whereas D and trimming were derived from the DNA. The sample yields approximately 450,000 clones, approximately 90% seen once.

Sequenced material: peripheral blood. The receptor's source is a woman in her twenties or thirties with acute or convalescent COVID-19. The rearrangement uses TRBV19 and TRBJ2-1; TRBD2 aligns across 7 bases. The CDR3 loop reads CASSTQRGPYNEQFF. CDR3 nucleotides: TGTGCCAGTAGTACGCAGCGGGGACCATACAATGAGCAGTTCTTC.